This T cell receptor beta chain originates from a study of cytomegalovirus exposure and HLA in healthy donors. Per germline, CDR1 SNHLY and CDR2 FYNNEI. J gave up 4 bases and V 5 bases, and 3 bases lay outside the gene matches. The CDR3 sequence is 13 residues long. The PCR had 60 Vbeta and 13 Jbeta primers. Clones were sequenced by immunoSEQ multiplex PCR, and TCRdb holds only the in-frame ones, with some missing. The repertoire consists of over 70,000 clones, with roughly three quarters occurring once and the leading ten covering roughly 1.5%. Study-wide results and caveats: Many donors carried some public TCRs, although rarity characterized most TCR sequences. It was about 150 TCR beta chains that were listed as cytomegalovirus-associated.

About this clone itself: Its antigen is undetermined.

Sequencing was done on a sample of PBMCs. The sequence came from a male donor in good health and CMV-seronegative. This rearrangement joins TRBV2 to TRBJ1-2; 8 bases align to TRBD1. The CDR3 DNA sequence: TGTGCCAGCAGTTGGGACAGGAGCTATGGCTACACCTTC. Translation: CASSWDRSYGYTF.